This T cell receptor (beta chain) was recovered during a study of blood T cell repertoires in COVID-19. The wider study: There were acute and convalescent COVID-19 samples, and they came from the United States, Italy and Spain. In each case, the material was cDNA or gDNA derived from T cells, B-cell-depleted T cells, or PBMCs.

With 1 base removed from V and 6 bases from J, the gap between germline ends came to 9 bases. This CDR3 region has 14 residues. Per the germline V gene, CDR1 is SGHTA and CDR2 is FQGNSA. Original methodology: Amplification of reference gene primers provided the estimated nucleated cell counts. Assay: immunoSEQ multiplex PCR; the TCRdb copy retains only in-frame clones and omits some. V, J and clone size are taken as reported in that table, and D and trimming were inferred from the DNA itself. The table includes around 200,000 clones, roughly nine tenths detected once. This clonotype was obtained from a man in his 70s with active or convalescent COVID-19. The sequencing sample was made of peripheral blood. The chain combines TRBV7-2 with TRBJ2-2; D gene ambiguous. The CDR3 nucleotides read TGTGCCAGCAGCTTAGGCTTTAGTTCCGGGGAGCTGTTTTTT. As protein: CASSLGFSSGELFF. Complete variable domain (other parts from reference TRBV7-2 and TRBJ2-2): GAGVSQSPSNKVTEKGKDVELRCDPISGHTALYWYRQSLGQGLEFLIYFQGNSAPDKSGLPSDRFSAERTGGSVSTLTIQRTQQEDSAVYLCASSLGFSSGELFFGEGSRLTVL.